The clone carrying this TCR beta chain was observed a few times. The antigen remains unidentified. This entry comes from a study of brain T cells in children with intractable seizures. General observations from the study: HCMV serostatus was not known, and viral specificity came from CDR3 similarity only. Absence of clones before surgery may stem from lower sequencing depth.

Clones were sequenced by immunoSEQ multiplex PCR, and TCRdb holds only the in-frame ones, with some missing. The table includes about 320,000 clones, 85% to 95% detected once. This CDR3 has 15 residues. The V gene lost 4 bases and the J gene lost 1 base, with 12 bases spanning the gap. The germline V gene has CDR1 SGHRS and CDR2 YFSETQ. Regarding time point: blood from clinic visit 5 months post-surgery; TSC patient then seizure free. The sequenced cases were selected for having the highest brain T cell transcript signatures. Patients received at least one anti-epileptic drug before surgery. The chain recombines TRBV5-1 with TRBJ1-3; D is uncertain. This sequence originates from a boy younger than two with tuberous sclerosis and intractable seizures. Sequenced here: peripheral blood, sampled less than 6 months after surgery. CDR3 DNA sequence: TGCGCCAGCAGCCCCGTAACCTCTTCTGGAAACACCATATATTTT. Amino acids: CASSPVTSSGNTIYF.